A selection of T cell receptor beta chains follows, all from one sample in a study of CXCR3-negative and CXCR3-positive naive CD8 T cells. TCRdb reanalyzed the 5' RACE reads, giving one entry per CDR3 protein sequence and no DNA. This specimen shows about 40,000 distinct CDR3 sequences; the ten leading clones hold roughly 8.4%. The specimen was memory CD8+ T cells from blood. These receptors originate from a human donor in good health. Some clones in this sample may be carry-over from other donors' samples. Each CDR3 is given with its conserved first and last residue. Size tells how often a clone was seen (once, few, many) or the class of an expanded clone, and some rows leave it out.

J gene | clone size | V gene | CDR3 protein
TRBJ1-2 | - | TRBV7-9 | CASSSSHQGANYGYTF
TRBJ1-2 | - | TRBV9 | CASSVGGTGVYGYTF
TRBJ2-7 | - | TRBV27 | CASSLTSGGERQYF
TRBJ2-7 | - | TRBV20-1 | CSARDLELPGPPYEQYF
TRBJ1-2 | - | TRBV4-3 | CASSQEDRGYGYTF
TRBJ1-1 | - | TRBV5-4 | CASSQRTGAPEAFF
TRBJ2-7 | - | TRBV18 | CASSVNRGYEQYF
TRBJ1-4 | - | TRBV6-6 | CASSKMTSTNEKLFF
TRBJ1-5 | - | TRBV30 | CAWSVSWGGGQPQHF
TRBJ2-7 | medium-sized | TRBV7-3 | CASSLTGSEQYF
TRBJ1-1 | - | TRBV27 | CASSSEPKNTEAFF
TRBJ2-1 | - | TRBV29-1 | CSVGTALSYNEQFF
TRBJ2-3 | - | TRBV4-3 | CASSQDGTGRTDTQYF
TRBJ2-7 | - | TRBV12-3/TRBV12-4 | CASSLTGKYYEQYF
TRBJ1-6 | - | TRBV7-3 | CASSSTGGAGSPLHF
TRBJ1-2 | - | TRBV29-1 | CSVEDFDSNYGYTF
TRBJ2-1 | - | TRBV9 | CASSFSGSSYNEQFF
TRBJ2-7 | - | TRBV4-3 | CASSQVRQSYEQYF
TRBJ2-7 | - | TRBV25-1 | CASSQSAYEQYF
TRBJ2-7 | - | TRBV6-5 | CASSPLTGHFYEQYF
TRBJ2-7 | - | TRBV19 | CASSIGIGYEQYF
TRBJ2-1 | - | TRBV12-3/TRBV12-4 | CASSTPGGPTYNEQFF
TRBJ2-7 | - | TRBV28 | CASSSVGGGVSYEQYF
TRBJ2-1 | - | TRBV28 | CATTKLALNEQFF
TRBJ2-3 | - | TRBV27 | CASTGAGTDTQYF
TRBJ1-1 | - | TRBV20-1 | CSAQGLNTEAFF
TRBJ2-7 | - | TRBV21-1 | CASSKPYEQYF
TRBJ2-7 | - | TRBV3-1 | CASSQDLDRPGEQYF
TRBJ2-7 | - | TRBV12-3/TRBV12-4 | CASSLKGTGVDVDEQYF
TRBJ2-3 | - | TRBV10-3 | CAIGYSSHTSGTGSDTQYF